What follows are 22 T cell receptor beta chains derived from one specimen sequenced in a study of T cells in Graves' hyperthyroidism and ophthalmopathy. Amplified TCR beta CDR3 regions derived from RNA transcripts. HTBI primers were the set used in a first-round RT-PCR of the TCR CDR3. MiXCR, applied by TCRdb to the multiplex PCR reads, yields one record per CDR3 protein. The sample carries about 840,000 distinct CDR3 sequences, over 35% recorded once. Sequenced material: blood. The receptor source for this set is a man between 18 and 29 years old with Graves' hyperthyroidism.

The rearrangement links TRBV6-5 to TRBJ2-6, with 10 nucleotides matching TRBD1. This CDR3 spans 21 amino acids. Looked up from germline, CDR1 is MNHEY and CDR2 is SVGAGI. V was pared by 2 bases and J by 0 bases, with 13 bases of the junction left unmatched. The CDR3: CASSYPRQGAASSSGANVLTF. The DNA for the CDR3 is TGTGCCAGCAGTTACCCGCGACAGGGGGCGGCATCCAGCTCTGGGGCCAACGTCCTGACTTTC.

This clonotype has at least ten counts. This chain joins TRBV4-1 and TRBJ1-5; 7 nucleotides align to TRBD1. With 2 bases clipped from V and 6 bases from J, the junction kept 4 bases outside the gene matches. Germline CDR1 MGHRA, CDR2 YSYEKL. The CDR3 is 14 amino acids. CDR3 residues: CASSQWTGGQPQHF. The CDR3 nucleotides read TGCGCCAGCAGCCAATGGACAGGCGGTCAGCCCCAGCATTTT.

The chain links TRBV20-1 to TRBJ1-1; maybe TRBD1 (5 bases). The germline V gene encodes CDR1 DFQATT and CDR2 SNEGSKA (reference sequence). With 7 bases removed from V and 1 base from J, the gap between germline ends came to 13 bases. This CDR3 is 13 amino acids long. CDR3 DNA sequence: TGCAGTGTACTCCAGGGTTCGAACACTGAAGCTTTCTTT. This encodes CSVLQGSNTEAFF.

This chain uses TRBV7-8 with TRBJ2-7; no definite D call. The CDR3 runs to 14 residues. The V end lost 2 bases, the J end lost 2 bases, and 10 bases lay between the germline ends. The germline gives CDR1 SGHVS, CDR2 FQNEAQ. As DNA, the CDR3 is TGTGCCAGCAGCTTAAGTTTCCCCACCTACGAGCAGTACTTC. This encodes CASSLSFPTYEQYF.

In the case of this clonotype: This may arise from a read error, as a much more abundant clone is one base away. The chain uses TRBV2 and TRBJ2-7; D is possibly TRBD1 (5 bases). Per germline, CDR1 SNHLY and CDR2 FYNNEI. This CDR3 region has 13 residues. This CDR3 is CAGSRDSPEEQYF. The CDR3 DNA is TGTGCCGGCAGCCGAGACAGCCCGGAAGAGCAGTACTTC.

The genes are TRBV10-2 and TRBJ1-2; D not certain. Trimming left V 1 base short and J 1 base short, with 7 bases between. Germline V lookup: CDR1 WSHSY, CDR2 SAAADI. The CDR3 extends over 14 amino acids. The CDR3 coding sequence is TGCGCCAGCAGTGAGTACGGCAGTAACTATGGCTACACCTTC. Its protein product is CASSEYGSNYGYTF.

The chain joins TRBV5-1 to TRBJ2-7; the match to TRBD1 covers 9 bases. The V segment lost 4 bases and the J segment 1 base; nucleotides outside the gene matches: 12. In germline, CDR1 is SGHRS, CDR2 YFSETQ. This CDR3 is built from 17 residues. The CDR3 DNA reads TGCGCCAGCAGCCCGGACCGGGACAGGGCCCCTTCCTACGAGCAGTACTTC. This codes for CASSPDRDRAPSYEQYF.

This clonotype was found many times. V is TRBV29-1 and J is TRBJ2-7; tentatively, D is TRBD2 (6 bases). V lost 4 bases, J lost 12 bases, and 19 bases lay in between. This CDR3 contains 12 residues. Germline CDR1 is SQVTM and CDR2 is ANQGSEA. DNA for the CDR3: TGCAGCGTTGTCCCCACTAGCAGCAGCCCGTACTTC. Its protein product is CSVVPTSSSPYF.

Ten or more counts support this clonotype. The chain recombines TRBV20-1 with TRBJ1-2; unclear D gene. CDR1 and CDR2 (germline): DFQATT, SNEGSKA (reference sequence). This CDR3 comprises 12 residues. Trimming shortened V by 6 bases and J by 10 bases, and 18 bases separated the two germline ends. The CDR3 nucleotides are TGCAGTGCCGTTGAGGGAGTCCTTGTCTACACCTTC. This sequence encodes CSAVEGVLVYTF.

In the case of this clonotype: The likely explanation is a read error, given a far larger clone one base away. The rearrangement links TRBV12-3 or TRBV12-4 to TRBJ2-6, with no clear D. CDR3 length: 14 residues. The CDR3 reads CASSFSSVANVLTF. In nucleotides, the CDR3 is TGTGCCAGCAGTTTTAGCTCTGTGGCCAACGTCCTGACTTTC.

This clonotype appeared many times. This chain uses TRBV19 with TRBJ1-5; 10 bases line up with TRBD1. Germline V gene data show CDR1 as LNHDA and CDR2 as SQIVND (reference sequence). The CDR3 is 15 residues long. J was trimmed by 7 bases and V by 5 bases; bases with no gene match: 8. In DNA form, the CDR3 reads TGTGCCAGTAGTCCCGGGACAGGGGCATTACAGCCCCAGCATTTT. This codes for CASSPGTGALQPQHF.

This clonotype came up once. The chain links TRBV15 to TRBJ1-2; the match to TRBD1 covers 7 bases. Germline-derived CDR1 and CDR2 are LNHNV and YYDKDF (reference sequence). CDR3 length: 15 amino acids. Trimming at V came to 4 bases and at J to 4 bases, leaving 9 bases not matched to a gene. The CDR3 sequence: CATSILGTDFYGYTF. The CDR3 DNA sequence: TGTGCCACCAGCATCTTAGGGACAGACTTCTATGGCTACACCTTC.

Only a few counts were recorded for this clonotype. The J gene is TRBJ2-5, the V gene TRBV12-3 or TRBV12-4; TRBD2 might be the D (5 bases). Trimming cost V 3 bases and J 4 bases, with 9 bases left between them. The CDR3 consists of 13 residues. The CDR3 nucleotides read TGTGCCAGCAGTTTTAGCGACGTAGAGACCCAGTACTTC. Protein: CASSFSDVETQYF.

The V and J genes are TRBV5-6 and TRBJ2-2; 11 bases are a match to TRBD2. Germline CDR1 is SGHDT and CDR2 is YYEEEE. After removal of 4 bases from V and 0 bases from J, the junction contained 5 bases not matched to a gene. The CDR3 has 17 amino acids. The CDR3 sequence is CASSPGLAAPNTGELFF. CDR3 DNA sequence: TGTGCCAGCAGCCCGGGACTAGCGGCCCCGAACACCGGGGAGCTGTTTTTT. Full variable domain (outside the CDR3, taken from reference TRBV5-6 and TRBJ2-2): DAGVTQSPTHLIKTRGQQVTLRCSPKSGHDTVSWYQQALGQGPQFIFQYYEEEERQRGNFPDRFSGHQFPNYSSELNVNALLLGDSALYLCASSPGLAAPNTGELFFGEGSRLTVL.

This clonotype was recorded a few times. This chain joins TRBV7-8 and TRBJ1-1; D possibly corresponds to TRBD1 (6 bases). The germline V and J ends were trimmed by 5 bases and 1 base, with 14 bases remaining between them. This CDR3 has 15 residues. Germline V gene sequence: CDR1 SGHVS, CDR2 FQNEAQ. Here the CDR3 DNA reads TGTGCCAGCAGCCCCTGGACAGCCGCGAACACTGAAGCTTTCTTT. This codes for CASSPWTAANTEAFF.

This clonotype was seen ten or more times. This CDR3 is CASSLDSGSPLHF. The CDR3 DNA reads as TGTGCCAGCAGCTTAGATTCGGGGTCACCCCTCCACTTT. The rearrangement uses TRBV11-2 and TRBJ1-6; D remains unclear. The CDR3 contains 13 residues. Germline assignment: CDR1 SGHAT and CDR2 FQNNGV. V dropped 0 bases and J dropped 10 bases, with 7 bases sitting between them.

The chain links TRBV10-3 to TRBJ2-2; the D is unclear. Trimming cost V 2 bases and J 1 base, with 8 bases left between them. The CDR3 runs to 15 residues. The V gene's germline CDR1 is ENHRY and CDR2 SYGVKD. Here the CDR3 DNA reads TGTGCCATCAGTGAGCTTCCCCAGAACACCGGGGAGCTGTTTTTT. Its translation: CAISELPQNTGELFF.

The chain carries TRBV7-9 and TRBJ2-7, with TRBD1 matching over 8 bases. CDR1 and CDR2 from the germline V gene are SEHNR and FQNEAQ (reference sequence). Trimming removed 3 bases from V and 7 bases from J; junction bases left unmatched: 14. The CDR3 extends over 16 amino acids. CDR3 sequence: CASSFTGQGIVREQYF. CDR3 sequence (DNA): TGTGCCAGCAGCTTTACCGGACAGGGCATTGTTCGTGAGCAGTACTTC.

The rearrangement joins TRBV10-3 to TRBJ1-5; weak D call: TRBD1 (5 bases). The CDR3 sequence is 12 residues long. Germline CDR1 and CDR2: ENHRY and SYGVKD. CDR3 region: CTPDSYNQPQHF. CDR3 sequence (DNA): TGTACCCCCGACAGCTACAATCAGCCCCAGCATTTT.

This clonotype was detected ten times or more. V gene TRBV29-1 combines with J gene TRBJ1-2, with D unclear. Germline V gives CDR1 SQVTM, CDR2 ANQGSEA. This CDR3 has 12 amino acids. V was pared by 7 bases and J by 7 bases, with 16 bases between. For the CDR3, the DNA is TGCAGCGCACAATGGGCGACGGGTGGCTACACCTTC. It specifies CSAQWATGGYTF. Variable domain in full (rest from reference TRBV29-1 and TRBJ1-2): SAVISQKPSRDICQRGTSLTIQCQVDSQVTMMFWYRQQPGQSLTLIATANQGSEATYESGFVIDKFPISRPNLTFSTLTVSNMSPEDSSIYLCSAQWATGGYTFGSGTRLTVV.

This clonotype showed up many times. The rearrangement links TRBV6-5 to TRBJ1-2; D gene uncertain. The CDR3 length is 14 residues. With 5 bases removed from V and 1 base from J, the gap between germline ends came to 11 bases. Germline values: CDR1 MNHEY, CDR2 SVGAGI. The CDR3 DNA reads as TGTGCCAGCAGTGAGTCCGCCCTTAACTATGGCTACACCTTC. Amino acid sequence: CASSESALNYGYTF.

This clonotype has only a few counts. Compared with germline, one end of the junction differs, possibly owing to a read error. The chain has TRBV5-6 and TRBJ2-7; the D gene is possibly TRBD1 (5 bases). This CDR3 region has 11 residues. CDR1 is SGHDT, CDR2 YYEEEE, per germline. CDR3 coding DNA: TGTGCCAGCAGCTTGCAATCCCTACAGGTGTTC. It codes for CASSLQSLQVF.